This note documents a single T cell receptor (beta chain) sequence. Its antigen is not known. This entry belongs to a study of T cells in Graves' hyperthyroidism and ophthalmopathy. Study findings and constraints: Model predictions of ophthalmopathy came a median approximately 6 months before onset.

Each ophthalmopathy patient scored at least 3 on the Clinical Activity Score and at least 4 on NOSPECS grade, with duration under 3 months. PBMCs were obtained from roughly 10 ml fresh peripheral blood. CDR1 is LGHDT, CDR2 YNNKEL, per germline (reference sequence). The CDR3 is made up of 14 amino acids. Trimming shortened V by 1 base and J by 6 bases, and 12 bases separated the two germline ends. RNA transcripts provided the source from which TCR beta CDR3 regions were amplified. HTBI primers were used for first-round RT-PCR of the TCR CDR3. Via MiXCR, TCRdb re-called the multiplex PCR reads, giving one row per CDR3 protein. The sample gives roughly 380,000 distinct CDR3 sequences, around a sixth of which show up once; 15% to 19% is in the top ten.

The sequenced sample consisted of blood. The origin of this receptor is a woman in her thirties or forties with Graves' ophthalmopathy. This chain links TRBV3-1 with TRBJ1-2, with D possibly TRBD1 on 6 matching bases. In DNA, the CDR3 is TGTGCCAGCAGCCAAGCGGGGGGCGGCAATGGCTACACCTTC. Protein sequence: CASSQAGGGNGYTF. The entire variable domain, with the rest obtained from reference TRBV3-1 and TRBJ1-2, is as follows: DTAVSQTPKYLVTQMGNDKSIKCEQNLGHDTMYWYKQDSKKFLKIMFSYNNKELIINETVPNRFSPKSPDKAHLNLHINSLELGDSAVYFCASSQAGGGNGYTFGSGTRLTVV.